The next 16 T cell receptor beta chains were all read from a single sample in a study of CD8+ T cells in alopecia areata. The treatment is: oral pan-JAK inhibitor, 5-10 mg twice daily. Investigators isolated RNA and reverse transcribed it into cDNA to act as the sequencing template. Data came from immunoSEQ multiplex PCR; TCRdb stores just in-frame clones and leaves some out. This sample has 150,000 to 200,000 clones; about 51% occur once, and the top ten carry around 10%. The sequences come from CD8+ T cells sorted from blood, collected at approximately week 52, from a patient treated with tofacitinib. These TCRs come from a human donor with alopecia areata.

The chain combines TRBV19 with TRBJ1-6; no clear D. Trimming left V 7 bases short and J 5 bases short, with 9 bases between. The CDR3 is 13 amino acids. The germline CDR1 and CDR2 sequences are LNHDA and SQIVND (reference sequence). CDR3 region: CASNEQNNSPLHF. CDR3 nucleotides: TGTGCCAGTAACGAGCAGAATAATTCACCCCTCCACTTT. Looking up the rest from reference TRBV19 and TRBJ1-6 gives the full variable domain: DGGITQSPKYLFRKEGQNVTLSCEQNLNHDAMYWYRQDPGQGLRLIYYSQIVNDFQKGDIAEGYSVSREKKESFPLTVTSAQKNPTAFYLCASNEQNNSPLHFGNGTRLTVT.

The rearrangement joins TRBV10-3 to TRBJ1-2, with D perhaps matching TRBD1 (5 bases). Germline V gene data show CDR1 as ENHRY and CDR2 as SYGVKD. This CDR3 is 13 amino acids long. V lost 10 bases, J lost 4 bases, and 16 bases lay in between. The CDR3: CATGTLDLYGYTF. The DNA of the CDR3 is TGTGCCACCGGGACTTTAGACCTCTATGGCTACACCTTC.

The chain employs TRBV7-9 and TRBJ1-4; perhaps TRBD1 as D (5 bases). The CDR3 covers 13 residues. With 3 bases removed from V and 8 bases from J, the gap between germline ends came to 10 bases. Germline CDR1 and CDR2: SEHNR and FQNEAQ (reference sequence). The CDR3 region is CASSFGGREKLFF. The CDR3, as DNA: TGTGCCAGCAGCTTCGGGGGAAGGGAAAAACTGTTTTTT.

The V gene is TRBV7-9, the J gene TRBJ1-6, with D uncertain. V was cut by 4 bases and J by 0 bases, with 10 bases left in between. The germline CDR1 and CDR2 sequences are SEHNR and FQNEAQ (reference sequence). The CDR3 sequence is 16 residues long. The DNA for the CDR3 is TGTGCCAGCAGCTCGGACGGGAGCTCCTATAATTCACCCCTCCACTTT. This encodes CASSSDGSSYNSPLHF.

J is TRBJ1-1 and V is TRBV14; TRBD1 aligns across 10 bases. This CDR3 contains 14 residues. Per the germline V gene, CDR1 is SGHDN and CDR2 is FVKESK. Unmatched junction bases numbered 2, after V lost 5 bases and J lost 2 bases. For the CDR3, the DNA is TGTGCCAGCAGCTGGACAGGGGGTAACACTGAAGCTTTCTTT. Translated, it gives CASSWTGGNTEAFF.

The chain combines TRBV2 with TRBJ1-6; tentatively, D is TRBD1 (5 bases). CDR1 and CDR2 (germline): SNHLY, FYNNEI. This CDR3 is 11 amino acids long. Trimming removed 7 bases at V and 13 bases at J, with 11 bases between. The CDR3 reads CASNLGEPLHF. The DNA of the CDR3 is TGTGCCAGCAATCTAGGGGAGCCCCTCCACTTT.

The V and J genes are TRBV10-3 and TRBJ2-2; D uncertain. The germline V gene encodes CDR1 ENHRY and CDR2 SYGVKD. The germline V and J ends were trimmed by 4 bases and 5 bases, with 8 bases remaining between them. The CDR3 is made up of 13 amino acids. CDR3 loop: CAISVSETGELFF. The CDR3, as DNA: TGTGCCATCAGTGTCTCAGAGACCGGGGAGCTGTTTTTT.

This clone was counted ten times or more. This chain links TRBV13 with TRBJ1-2; 8 nucleotides match TRBD1. This CDR3 is built from 12 residues. Per germline, CDR1 PRHDT and CDR2 FYEKMQ (reference sequence). V lost 6 bases, J lost 8 bases, and 5 bases stayed unmatched. The chain's CDR3 is CASRSQGAGYTF. As DNA, the CDR3 is TGTGCCAGCAGGTCCCAGGGGGCAGGCTACACCTTC.

The chain carries TRBV5-6 and TRBJ1-2; D is unclear. V was pared by 3 bases and J by 2 bases, with 11 bases between. The CDR3 covers 14 residues. Germline values: CDR1 SGHDT, CDR2 YYEEEE. As DNA, the CDR3 is TGTGCCAGCAGCTCCGAGACGGGGAACTATGGCTACACCTTC. Amino acids: CASSSETGNYGYTF.

This chain uses TRBV13 with TRBJ2-7, with D perhaps assigned TRBD1 or TRBD2 (6 bases each). This CDR3 is 15 amino acids long. V lost 2 bases and J 3 bases, leaving 14 bases between the germline ends. Germline V gene sequence: CDR1 PRHDT, CDR2 FYEKMQ (reference sequence). The CDR3 DNA follows: TGTGCCAGCAGCTTATGGGGGGCAGGGGACTACGAGCAGTACTTC. Amino acids: CASSLWGAGDYEQYF.

The chain has TRBV4-3 and TRBJ1-5, with 8 positions matching TRBD1. V shed 0 bases, J shed 6 bases, and the junction held 4 bases outside the gene matches. The CDR3 has 15 residues. The V gene's germline CDR1 is LGHNA and CDR2 YSLEER. The CDR3 protein is CASSQDLGQGQPQHF. CDR3 nucleotide sequence: TGCGCCAGCAGCCAAGATCTTGGACAGGGTCAGCCCCAGCATTTT.

This clone appeared once. V usage is TRBV2 and J usage is TRBJ1-2; the match to TRBD1 covers 10 bases. The V segment lost 4 bases and the J segment 6 bases; nucleotides outside the gene matches: 8. The CDR3 covers 15 residues. The V gene's germline CDR1 is SNHLY and CDR2 FYNNEI. This CDR3 reads CASSAPGQGLDGYTF. CDR3 in DNA: TGTGCCAGCAGTGCTCCGGGACAGGGGCTCGATGGCTACACCTTC.

This clone has a handful of counts. The V call is TRBV7-8, the J call TRBJ1-1; 8 bases are shared with TRBD1. V lost 2 bases and J lost 3; bases outside the gene matches: 5. The CDR3 extends over 15 amino acids. CDR1 is SGHVS and CDR2 is FQNEAQ in the germline V gene. The CDR3 nucleotides read TGTGCCAGCAGCTTAACGACAGGGGTTGACACTGAAGCTTTCTTT. Translated, it gives CASSLTTGVDTEAFF.

The chain is built from TRBV15 and TRBJ2-5; D is unclear. The CDR3 consists of 16 residues. Germline assignment: CDR1 LNHNV and CDR2 YYDKDF (reference sequence). Trimming shortened V by 3 bases and J by 2 bases, and 16 bases separated the two germline ends. CDR3 sequence: CATSSAMDSWQETQYF. The CDR3 nucleotides are TGTGCCACCAGCAGCGCCATGGATAGCTGGCAAGAGACCCAGTACTTC. The variable domain in full, completed from reference TRBV15 and TRBJ2-5, reads DAMVIQNPRYQVTQFGKPVTLSCSQTLNHNVMYWYQQKSSQAPKLLFHYYDKDFNNEADTPDNFQSRRPNTSFCFLDIRSPGLGDTAMYLCATSSAMDSWQETQYFGPGTRLLVL.

The chain couples TRBV4-3 to TRBJ1-1, with unresolved D. Germline V gene data show CDR1 as LGHNA and CDR2 as YSLEER. CDR3 length equals 14 residues. V was clipped by 1 base and J by 1 base, with 7 bases between them. CDR3 protein: CASSQVRGNTEAFF. CDR3 DNA: TGCGCCAGCAGCCAAGTTAGAGGGAACACTGAAGCTTTCTTT.

The V and J genes are TRBV27 and TRBJ2-1, with D tentatively TRBD2 (6 bases). The CDR3 runs 14 residues. Germline CDR1 and CDR2: MNHEY and SMNVEV (reference sequence). Trimming shortened V by 4 bases and J by 7 bases, and 14 bases separated the two germline ends. The CDR3 DNA reads as TGTGCCAGCAGTTGGGGGACTCCGGGTAATGAGCAGTTCTTC. It is translated as CASSWGTPGNEQFF.